Below, 4 T cell receptor beta chains from the same sample are listed, as sequenced in a study of T cells in tuberculosis. After thawing and overnight rest, PBMC were stained with GMM-loaded CD1B tetramer, viability dye and anti-CD3 for sorting. The lipid loaded on the CD1B tetramers was C32 glucose monomycolate from Rhodococcus equi. Sequencing used immunoSEQ multiplex PCR; TCRdb keeps in-frame clones, though not all of them. The table records 85,000 to 90,000 clones, about nine tenths of them present only once. The sequenced sample was CD1b-GMM tetramer-negative cells sorted from PBMCs. These receptors were collected from an adult woman with latent tuberculosis.

The chain employs TRBV5-1 and TRBJ2-2; no clear D. CDR1 is SGHRS, CDR2 YFSETQ, per germline. CDR3 length: 14 amino acids. The V end lost 0 bases, the J end lost 6 bases, and 9 bases lay between the germline ends. CDR3 in amino acids: CASSLAMVAGELFF. The CDR3 nucleotides are TGCGCCAGCAGCTTGGCCATGGTAGCCGGGGAGCTGTTTTTT. The entire variable domain, with the rest obtained from reference TRBV5-1 and TRBJ2-2, is as follows: KAGVTQTPRYLIKTRGQQVTLSCSPISGHRSVSWYQQTPGQGLQFLFEYFSETQRNKGNFPGRFSGRQFSNSRSEMNVSTLELGDSALYLCASSLAMVAGELFFGEGSRLTVL.

The J gene is TRBJ2-7, the V gene TRBV5-8; 10 bases line up with TRBD1. The germline gives CDR1 SGHTS, CDR2 YDEGEE. The CDR3 length is 15 residues. The trim removed 4 bases at V and 5 bases at J, leaving 9 bases unmatched. As DNA, the CDR3 is TGTGCCAGCAGCCCCGGGACAGGGGTTTTTGACGAGCAGTACTTC. Translating gives CASSPGTGVFDEQYF.

The genes are TRBV6-5 and TRBJ1-5, with D unclear. CDR3 length: 14 residues. Germline V gives CDR1 MNHEY, CDR2 SVGAGI. The V gene lost 6 bases and the J gene lost 4 bases, with 13 bases spanning the gap. Here the CDR3 DNA reads TGTGCCAGCAGCCCCGGGTTTCCGAATCAGCCCCAGCATTTT. Translating it yields CASSPGFPNQPQHF.

The chain joins TRBV5-1 to TRBJ2-3, with a tentative D call TRBD1 (5 bases). The CDR3 loop spans 12 amino acids. V lost 5 bases and J 5 bases, leaving 9 bases between the germline ends. Germline V lookup: CDR1 SGHRS, CDR2 YFSETQ. The CDR3 is CASRDQGDTQYF. The DNA of the CDR3 is TGCGCCAGCAGGGACCAGGGAGATACGCAGTATTTT.